This T cell receptor beta chain was captured in a study of identical twins. Study findings and constraints: Reduced insertions were recorded for abundant cord blood beta clonotypes, with no such pattern in memory repertoires. Monozygotic twins shared more out-of-frame TCR alpha than recombination models predicted.

The germline CDR1 and CDR2 sequences are SQVTM and ANQGSEA. The CDR3 is 12 residues long. V lost 3 bases to trimming and J lost 7 bases, with 12 bases between them. TCRdb redid the calling of the 5' RACE reads with MiXCR, one entry per CDR3 protein. There are roughly 690,000 distinct CDR3 sequences in the sample; over 5% occur only once, and 1.5% to 2% lies in the top ten. As regards this clonotype: Its antigen is undetermined.

The specimen sequenced was naive T cells sorted from blood. The genes are TRBV29-1 and TRBJ1-1; TRBD1 might be the D (6 bases). The sequence came from a man aged 18-30 years in good health. The CDR3 reads CSVEVRGVEAFF. CDR3 in DNA: TGCAGCGTTGAGGTCAGGGGAGTTGAAGCTTTCTTT.